This TCR beta chain appears in the sequencing data of a study of blood T cell repertoires in COVID-19. CDR1 and CDR2 (germline): WNHNN, SYGVQD (reference sequence). Trimming cost V 4 bases and J 7 bases, with 8 bases left between them. The CDR3 length is 13 residues. Libraries were prepared by immunoSEQ multiplex PCR; TCRdb keeps only in-frame clonotypes and omits some of them. The repertoire holds approximately 400,000 clones, with approximately 88% as singletons. Material for sequencing was peripheral blood. This receptor was taken from a man aged 35 to 55 with acute or convalescent COVID-19. This chain connects TRBV10-1 to TRBJ1-6; no clear D. CDR3 loop: CASSVDWNSPLHF. In DNA, the CDR3 is TGCGCCAGCAGTGTAGATTGGAATTCACCCCTCCACTTT.